The 22 T cell receptor beta chains reported below all come from one sample, sequenced in a study of CD8+ T cells in alopecia areata. After isolation, RNA underwent reverse transcription to generate cDNA as the sequencing template. The table came from immunoSEQ multiplex PCR; TCRdb's copy has only in-frame clones and leaves some out. Of 150,000 to 200,000 clones in the sample, roughly 60% were seen once. Treatment noted: oral pan-JAK inhibitor, 5-10 mg twice daily. The starting material was CD4+ T cells sorted from blood, obtained at week 24, from a patient treated with tofacitinib. These receptors came from a human donor with alopecia areata.

J is TRBJ2-1 and V is TRBV19, with a weak D call TRBD2 (6 bases). The CDR3 length is 14 residues. With 6 bases removed from V and 2 bases from J, the gap between germline ends came to 11 bases. CDR1 LNHDA and CDR2 SQIVND come from the germline V gene (reference sequence). DNA for the CDR3: TGTGCCAGTAGCCGGGGGAACGCCTACAATGAGCAGTTCTTC. This encodes CASSRGNAYNEQFF.

The chain employs TRBV11-1 and TRBJ1-2; TRBD1 agrees at 11 bases. The CDR3 is 15 amino acids. V lost 5 bases and J lost 7; bases outside the gene matches: 9. Germline V lookup: CDR1 SGHAT, CDR2 FQDESV (reference sequence). CDR3 amino acids: CASSPRTGGYTGYTF. In DNA, the CDR3 is TGTGCCAGCAGCCCGCGGACAGGGGGCTATACTGGCTACACCTTC.

The rearrangement links TRBV13 to TRBJ2-5; TRBD1 matches at 8 bases. This CDR3 region has 15 residues. CDR1 and CDR2 (germline): PRHDT, FYEKMQ (reference sequence). Trimming at V came to 3 bases and at J to 4 bases, leaving 7 bases not matched to a gene. CDR3 sequence (DNA): TGTGCCAGCAGCTTGCCGGGACAGGAGGGAGAGACCCAGTACTTC. It yields the protein CASSLPGQEGETQYF.

The sample holds a few counts of this clone. The J gene is TRBJ2-1, the V gene TRBV7-2; tentative D call: TRBD1 (7 bases). V gave up 5 bases and J gave up 4 bases, with 12 bases separating them. Germline V gene sequence: CDR1 SGHTA, CDR2 FQGNSA. The CDR3 is made up of 14 amino acids. Here the CDR3 DNA reads TGTGCCAGCAGCCGGACAGGAGGGTACAATGAGCAGTTCTTC. It translates to CASSRTGGYNEQFF.

V gene TRBV4-1 combines with J gene TRBJ1-6, with TRBD1 as a possible D gene (5 bases). Trimming took off 0 bases at V and 7 bases at J, with 13 bases between the two ends. CDR3 length: 16 amino acids. CDR1 and CDR2 (germline): MGHRA, YSYEKL. The CDR3 region is CASSQDRQGGNSPLHF. The CDR3 DNA reads TGCGCCAGCAGCCAAGATCGGCAGGGTGGGAATTCACCCCTCCACTTT.

The rearrangement links TRBV29-1 to TRBJ1-2; 9 bases align to TRBD1. This CDR3 has 12 residues. Germline V gene sequence: CDR1 SQVTM, CDR2 ANQGSEA. With 0 bases clipped from V and 8 bases from J, the junction kept 1 base outside the gene matches. CDR3 sequence: CSVEDDRGGYTF. CDR3 nucleotide sequence: TGCAGCGTTGAAGATGACAGGGGGGGCTACACCTTC.

J is TRBJ1-1 and V is TRBV29-1; D uncertain. The germline V gene has CDR1 SQVTM and CDR2 ANQGSEA. V dropped 7 bases and J dropped 3 bases, with 15 bases sitting between them. The CDR3 contains 13 residues. Here the CDR3 DNA reads TGCAGCGCAGGCATTAAGGTCGACACTGAAGCTTTCTTT. It codes for CSAGIKVDTEAFF.

Notes on this clone: The missing conserved phenylalanine or tryptophan at the end of this CDR3 makes a read error likely. Written as DNA, the CDR3 is TGTGCCTGGGGGACAGGACCGAATTCACCCCTCCACCTT. This encodes CAWGTGPNSPLHL. V is TRBV30 and J is TRBJ1-6, with TRBD1 identical over 8 bases. CDR3 size: 13 residues. Trimming removed 5 bases from V and 7 bases from J; junction bases left unmatched: 4. Germline CDR1 reads GTSNPN; CDR2 reads SVGIG (reference sequence).

The chain links TRBV29-1 to TRBJ2-1; TRBD2 agrees at 13 bases. Germline CDR1 reads SQVTM; CDR2 reads ANQGSEA. V shed 7 bases and J 7 bases; nucleotides not matched to a gene: 7. The CDR3 is 14 residues long. CDR3 DNA sequence: TGCAGCGGCAGACTAGCGGGGGGCGGGAATGAGCAGTTCTTC. It codes for CSGRLAGGGNEQFF.

This clone turned up a few times. Other DNA variants within this sample encode the same CDR3. This chain connects TRBV29-1 to TRBJ2-2; 10 nucleotides align to TRBD1. There are 12 residues in the CDR3. The trim removed 6 bases at V and 6 bases at J, leaving 1 base unmatched. CDR1 and CDR2 (germline): SQVTM, ANQGSEA. The CDR3 here is CSVGQGAGELFF. In DNA, the CDR3 is TGCAGCGTCGGACAGGGGGCCGGGGAGCTGTTTTTT.

This clone is a singleton in its sample. This sequence joins TRBV6-5 and TRBJ1-2; 8 nucleotides align to TRBD1. J was trimmed by 4 bases and V by 4 bases; bases with no gene match: 8. The CDR3 covers 15 residues. The V gene's germline CDR1 is MNHEY and CDR2 SVGAGI. This chain's CDR3 is CASSSDRGPFYGYTF. CDR3 DNA: TGTGCCAGCAGTTCCGACAGGGGCCCATTCTATGGCTACACCTTC.

There are a few counts of this clone. CDR3 residues: CASSGLARHEQYF. DNA of the CDR3: TGTGCCAGCAGCGGACTAGCGAGACACGAGCAGTACTTC. The J gene is TRBJ2-7, the V gene TRBV7-2; 9 nucleotides agree with TRBD2. The V gene's germline CDR1 is SGHTA and CDR2 FQGNSA. V was clipped by 5 bases and J by 5 bases; unmatched bases: 4. The CDR3 spans 13 residues.

V is TRBV13 and J is TRBJ1-1; 10 bases match TRBD1. The germline CDR1 and CDR2 sequences are PRHDT and FYEKMQ (reference sequence). The CDR3 extends over 14 amino acids. Trimming at V came to 5 bases and at J to 5 bases, leaving 5 bases not matched to a gene. The CDR3 loop is CASSVRDRGTEAFF. CDR3 bases: TGTGCCAGCAGCGTCCGGGACAGGGGAACTGAAGCTTTCTTT.

This clone was seen a handful of times. Distinct nucleotide sequences in the sample also encode this CDR3. V gene TRBV5-1 combines with J gene TRBJ1-5, with unresolved D. The CDR3 has 14 amino acids. Germline V lookup: CDR1 SGHRS, CDR2 YFSETQ. Trimming took off 0 bases at V and 3 bases at J, with 7 bases between the two ends. CDR3 bases: TGCGCCAGCAGCTTGGAAGGGATCAATCAGCCCCAGCATTTT. Its translation is CASSLEGINQPQHF.

This sequence joins TRBV7-3 and TRBJ1-2, with D hard to call. V lost 5 bases, J lost 8 bases, and 18 bases lay in between. Per the germline V gene, CDR1 is SGHTA and CDR2 is FQGTGA. This CDR3 has 14 residues. CDR3 residues: CASSPTSVGGGYTF. CDR3 DNA sequence: TGTGCCAGCAGCCCGACTAGCGTAGGCGGCGGCTACACCTTC.

This clone was picked up one time. The chain uses TRBV7-8 and TRBJ1-5; D not certain. The V end lost 6 bases, the J end lost 2 bases, and 17 bases lay between the germline ends. Germline V gene sequence: CDR1 SGHVS, CDR2 FQNEAQ. The CDR3 contains 16 residues. The CDR3 DNA is TGTGCCAGCAGTCCTTGGCCATCTCCCGGCAATCAGCCCCAGCATTTT. Translated: CASSPWPSPGNQPQHF.

The chain uses TRBV7-2 and TRBJ1-2, with TRBD1 identical over 8 bases. Trimming took 5 bases from V and 7 from J; bases not matched to a gene: 6. In germline, CDR1 is SGHTA, CDR2 FQGNSA. This CDR3 comprises 13 residues. The CDR3 region is CASSADRESGYTF. The CDR3 nucleotides are TGTGCCAGCAGCGCGGACAGGGAGTCTGGCTACACCTTC.

The chain uses TRBV12-5 and TRBJ2-6; the match to TRBD1 covers 7 bases. V was pared by 6 bases and J by 4 bases, with 3 bases of the junction left unmatched. Per germline, CDR1 LGHNT and CDR2 FRNRAP. The CDR3 is 14 residues long. CDR3: CASGTGQGANVLTF. CDR3 sequence (DNA): TGTGCTAGTGGGACGGGACAGGGGGCCAACGTCCTGACTTTC.

Note on this clone: The sample holds other DNA sequences that translate to the same CDR3. The gene calls are TRBV30 and TRBJ2-3; TRBD2 is a possible D gene (5 bases). This CDR3 spans 13 amino acids. V was trimmed by 2 bases and J by 0 bases, leaving 6 bases between them. CDR1 and CDR2 (germline): GTSNPN, SVGIG (reference sequence). Here the CDR3 reads CAWSRTSTDTQYF. CDR3 sequence (DNA): TGTGCCTGGAGTAGGACTAGCACAGATACGCAGTATTTT.

J is TRBJ1-1 and V is TRBV29-1; no reliable D call. Germline values: CDR1 SQVTM, CDR2 ANQGSEA. This CDR3 is 14 amino acids long. V was trimmed by 6 bases and J by 4 bases, leaving 18 bases between them. The DNA of the CDR3 is TGCAGCGTCGAGGACCCCCACACGGGCACTGAAGCTTTCTTT. Its protein is CSVEDPHTGTEAFF.

This clone was counted a few times. The chain uses TRBV25-1 and TRBJ1-2; D not resolved. Germline V gene sequence: CDR1 MGHDK, CDR2 SYGVNS. The CDR3 totals 11 residues. Trimming removed 0 bases at V and 8 bases at J, with 4 bases between. The CDR3 here is CASSEYNGYTF. The CDR3 DNA reads as TGTGCCAGCAGTGAATATAACGGCTACACCTTC.

There are a few counts of this clone. Other DNA sequences in this specimen translate into the identical CDR3. J is TRBJ1-2 and V is TRBV20-1; TRBD1 is a possible D gene (5 bases). The CDR3 is 11 amino acids. Germline lookup yields CDR1 DFQATT and CDR2 SNEGSKA (reference sequence). The ends were cut back, 1 base at V and 8 bases at J, with 8 bases in the middle. The CDR3: CSARGGSGYTF. In DNA form, the CDR3 reads TGCAGTGCTAGAGGGGGCTCGGGCTACACCTTC.